Following are 18 T cell receptor beta chains from one sample sequenced in a study of blood T cell repertoires in COVID-19. The protocol was immunoSEQ multiplex PCR, while the TCRdb copy is restricted to in-frame clones and leaves out a portion. The sample holds about 410,000 clones, 89% seen once. Sequenced material: peripheral blood. The receptors were gathered from a woman aged 40-49 years with COVID-19, enrolled during active disease.

The rearrangement joins TRBV7-6 to TRBJ2-2, with TRBD1 as a possible D gene (5 bases). CDR3 length: 16 residues. Per the germline V gene, CDR1 is SGHVS and CDR2 is FNYEAQ. V was clipped by 5 bases and J by 1 base, with 14 bases between them. The CDR3 protein is CASSLRYGQNTGELFF. Here the CDR3 DNA reads TGTGCCAGCAGCCTCCGGTACGGACAGAACACCGGGGAGCTGTTTTTT.

This chain joins TRBV2 and TRBJ2-7, with 8 bases identical to TRBD1. J gave up 6 bases and V 5 bases, and 9 bases lay outside the gene matches. CDR3 length: 14 amino acids. The germline V gene encodes CDR1 SNHLY and CDR2 FYNNEI. The CDR3 nucleotides are TGTGCCAGCAGTCGGACAGGGAATCTAGCCGAGCAGTACTTC. It encodes CASSRTGNLAEQYF.

The chain uses TRBV3-1 (or the pseudogene TRBV3-2) and TRBJ2-3; D not certain. CDR3 length equals 15 residues. V was clipped by 0 bases and J by 6 bases, with 13 bases between them. Per germline, CDR1 LGHDT and CDR2 YNNKEL (reference sequence). The CDR3, as DNA: TGTGCCAGCAGCCAAGATCGGGTGTGTTGGGATACGCAGTATTTT. Translated: CASSQDRVCWDTQYF.

V gene TRBV7-2 combines with J gene TRBJ1-1, with 7 bases identical to TRBD1. Trimming took 5 bases from V and 6 from J; bases not matched to a gene: 15. The CDR3 contains 16 residues. From germline, CDR1 is SGHTA and CDR2 FQGNSA. This CDR3 is CASSPYVKTGKAEAFF. The CDR3 nucleotides are TGTGCCAGCAGCCCCTATGTTAAGACAGGGAAGGCTGAAGCTTTCTTT.

J is TRBJ1-5 and V is TRBV11-2; no firm D call. Germline CDR1 SGHAT, CDR2 FQNNGV. The CDR3 sequence is 15 residues long. Trimming removed 5 bases from V and 0 bases from J, with 11 bases in between. CDR3 sequence (DNA): TGTGCCAGCAGCATGGACGGACTTAGCAATCAGCCCCAGCATTTT. It yields the protein CASSMDGLSNQPQHF.

The V call is TRBV7-2, the J call TRBJ2-6, with TRBD1 matching 7 bases. Germline CDR1 is SGHTA and CDR2 is FQGNSA. This CDR3 has 17 amino acids. The J segment lost 2 bases and the V segment lost 1 base, leaving 5 bases of the junction unmatched. In DNA, the CDR3 is TGTGCCAGCAGCTTAGGTGTGCAGGGGGCTGGGGCCAACGTCCTGACTTTC. It is translated as CASSLGVQGAGANVLTF. Together with reference TRBV7-2 and TRBJ2-6, the CDR3 gives the full variable domain: GAGVSQSPSNKVTEKGKDVELRCDPISGHTALYWYRQSLGQGLEFLIYFQGNSAPDKSGLPSDRFSAERTGGSVSTLTIQRTQQEDSAVYLCASSLGVQGAGANVLTFGAGSRLTVL.

The chain carries TRBV28 and TRBJ1-2; unclear D gene. This CDR3 comprises 14 residues. Germline V gene sequence: CDR1 MDHEN, CDR2 SYDVKM. Trimming left V 6 bases short and J 4 bases short, with 15 bases between. This CDR3 reads CASSLTEARYGYTF. CDR3 nucleotides: TGTGCCAGCAGCTTGACTGAGGCCCGCTATGGCTACACCTTC.

This chain joins TRBV27 and TRBJ2-7; weak D call: TRBD2 (5 bases). The CDR3 runs 12 residues. The V gene's germline CDR1 is MNHEY and CDR2 SMNVEV (reference sequence). V was trimmed by 8 bases and J by 9 bases, leaving 17 bases between them. The CDR3 sequence is CASHEGLRGQYF. The CDR3 DNA follows: TGTGCCAGCCACGAAGGACTTCGCGGGCAGTACTTC.

The rearrangement joins TRBV7-8 to TRBJ1-2; D is undetermined. Trimming pared 5 bases from V and 7 bases from J, leaving 11 bases between. Germline CDR1 SGHVS, CDR2 FQNEAQ. The CDR3 is 12 residues long. The CDR3 DNA sequence: TGTGCCAGCAGCCCCCTGCGAGGTGGCTACACCTTC. Protein product: CASSPLRGGYTF.

The chain links TRBV28 to TRBJ1-1, with 8 nucleotides matching TRBD1. CDR3 length equals 12 residues. Trimming at V came to 5 bases and at J to 13 bases, leaving 9 bases not matched to a gene. Germline V CDR1 and CDR2: MDHEN, SYDVKM. CDR3 sequence: CASSLNRGLGFF. The DNA for the CDR3 is TGTGCCAGCAGTCTTAACAGGGGGTTGGGTTTCTTT.

This chain connects TRBV7-2 to TRBJ2-3, with a weak D call TRBD1 (5 bases). Trimming cost V 5 bases and J 4 bases, with 13 bases left between them. CDR3 length: 14 amino acids. CDR1 is SGHTA, CDR2 FQGNSA, per germline. CDR3 in amino acids: CASSAASGSDTQYF. CDR3 in DNA: TGTGCCAGCAGCGCCGCCTCAGGGTCAGATACGCAGTATTTT. The full variable domain, with the rest looked up from reference TRBV7-2 and TRBJ2-3, is GAGVSQSPSNKVTEKGKDVELRCDPISGHTALYWYRQSLGQGLEFLIYFQGNSAPDKSGLPSDRFSAERTGGSVSTLTIQRTQQEDSAVYLCASSAASGSDTQYFGPGTRLTVL.

This rearrangement joins TRBV7-2 to TRBJ1-6, with TRBD1 matching over 8 bases. Germline values: CDR1 SGHTA, CDR2 FQGNSA. The CDR3 runs 14 residues. V was pared by 5 bases and J by 11 bases, with 8 bases of the junction left unmatched. The CDR3 DNA reads as TGTGCCAGCAGCCTACGAAGACAGGGGACACCCCTCCACTTT. Amino acids: CASSLRRQGTPLHF.

This CDR3 reads CASSYSILSGNTIYF. The CDR3 DNA follows: TGTGCCAGCAGTTACTCTATTCTCTCTGGAAACACCATATATTTT. J is TRBJ1-3 and V is TRBV6-5; the D is unclear. The V end was cut by 0 bases, the J end by 0 bases, with 6 bases between. Germline CDR1 reads MNHEY; CDR2 reads SVGAGI. This CDR3 contains 15 residues.

This clone was seen only a few times. The chain uses TRBV11-3 and TRBJ2-7; D unclear. CDR1 SGHNT and CDR2 YENEEA come from the germline V gene. The CDR3 is made up of 14 amino acids. V gave up 0 bases and J gave up 9 bases, with 15 bases separating them. The DNA of the CDR3 is TGTGCCAGCAGCTTAGAGGCAGGCCCCCAGGTGCAGTACTTC. Amino acids: CASSLEAGPQVQYF.

The rearrangement joins TRBV2 to TRBJ2-1, with D unclear. The CDR3 totals 14 residues. The germline CDR1 and CDR2 sequences are SNHLY and FYNNEI. The V gene lost 2 bases and the J gene lost 0 bases, with 5 bases spanning the gap. The CDR3 region has the DNA TGTGCCAGCAGTGAATCTAGCTCCTACAATGAGCAGTTCTTC. Translation: CASSESSSYNEQFF. The entire variable domain, with the rest obtained from reference TRBV2 and TRBJ2-1, is as follows: EPEVTQTPSHQVTQMGQEVILRCVPISNHLYFYWYRQILGQKVEFLVSFYNNEISEKSEIFDDQFSVERPDGSNFTLKIRSTKLEDSAMYFCASSESSSYNEQFFGPGTRLTVL.

This clone was counted once. The chain is built from TRBV2 and TRBJ2-2; D is unresolved. The length of the CDR3 is 14 residues. Trimming stripped 6 bases from V and 0 bases from J, with 8 bases between. Germline V gene lookup returns CDR1 SNHLY and CDR2 FYNNEI. The CDR3 sequence is CASRLATNTGELFF. The CDR3 DNA follows: TGTGCCAGCAGGTTGGCAACGAACACCGGGGAGCTGTTTTTT.

This chain uses TRBV6-6 with TRBJ1-1; 10 bases align to TRBD1. Germline-derived CDR1 and CDR2 are MNHNY and SVGAGI (reference sequence). This CDR3 contains 15 residues. V shed 6 bases, J shed 2 bases, and the junction held 6 bases outside the gene matches. The CDR3 nucleotides are TGTGCCAGCAGAGGTGGGACAGGGGCCAACACTGAAGCTTTCTTT. Translation gives CASRGGTGANTEAFF.

The chain uses TRBV14 and TRBJ1-6; D is unclear. The length of the CDR3 is 14 residues. The V gene lost 7 bases and the J gene lost 3 bases, with 10 bases spanning the gap. CDR1 and CDR2 (germline): SGHDN, FVKESK. DNA of the CDR3: TGTGCCAGCAATCAGGACTACTATAATTCACCCCTCCACTTT. Its translation: CASNQDYYNSPLHF. Filled out from reference TRBV14 and TRBJ1-6, the complete variable domain reads EAGVTQFPSHSVIEKGQTVTLRCDPISGHDNLYWYRRVMGKEIKFLLHFVKESKQDESGMPNNRFLAERTGGTYSTLKVQPAELEDSGVYFCASNQDYYNSPLHFGNGTRLTVT.